This TCR beta chain is from a study of response to subunit inactivated influenza vaccine. Regarding the study as a whole: Authors proposed each seasonal influenza vaccination draws in few new T cells.

The sample holds a few counts of this clonotype. Its antigen is still unknown. The germline V gene has CDR1 SGHAT and CDR2 FQNNGV. This CDR3 comprises 14 residues. Between the trimmed V and J ends, which lost 5 bases and 5 bases, there was a span of 16 bases. TCRdb itself ran the RT-PCR reads through MiXCR, one entry per CDR3 protein. This table has about 780,000 distinct CDR3 sequences, roughly 18% appearing once. This specimen was PBMCs from blood, taken 5 days after vaccination. The chain recombines TRBV11-2 with TRBJ2-7; D possibly corresponds to TRBD2 (5 bases). This clonotype originated in a man aged 50-60 years who received an inactivated influenza vaccine. The CDR3 bases are TGTGCCAGCAGCCCGCGCCTCAGCGGCCACGAGCAGTACTTC. Translating it yields CASSPRLSGHEQYF.